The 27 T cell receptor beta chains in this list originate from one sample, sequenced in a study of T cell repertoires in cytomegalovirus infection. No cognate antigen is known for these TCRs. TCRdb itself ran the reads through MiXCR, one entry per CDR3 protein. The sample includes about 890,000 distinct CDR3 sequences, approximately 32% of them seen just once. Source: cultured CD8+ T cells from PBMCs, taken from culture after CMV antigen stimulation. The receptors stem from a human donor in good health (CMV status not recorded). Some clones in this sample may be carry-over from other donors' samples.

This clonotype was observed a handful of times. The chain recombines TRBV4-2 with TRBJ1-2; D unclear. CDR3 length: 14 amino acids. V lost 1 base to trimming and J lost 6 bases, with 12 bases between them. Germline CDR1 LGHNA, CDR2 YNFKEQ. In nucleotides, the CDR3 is TGTGCCAGCAGCCAAGGGATAGGGAACGATGGCTACACCTTC. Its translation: CASSQGIGNDGYTF.

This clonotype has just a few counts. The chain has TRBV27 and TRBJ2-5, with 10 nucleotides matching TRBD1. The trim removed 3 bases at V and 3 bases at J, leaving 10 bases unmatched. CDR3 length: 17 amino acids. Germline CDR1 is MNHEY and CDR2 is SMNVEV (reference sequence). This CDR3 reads CASSFYRDRGSKETQYF. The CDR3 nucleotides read TGTGCCAGCAGTTTTTACCGGGACAGGGGTTCAAAAGAGACCCAGTACTTC.

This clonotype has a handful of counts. CDR3 region: CASSAQGGSGSGANVLTF. The CDR3 DNA reads TGTGCCAGCAGTGCCCAGGGAGGAAGTGGGTCTGGGGCCAACGTCCTGACTTTC. The chain is built from TRBV12-3 or TRBV12-4 and TRBJ2-6; weak D call: TRBD2 (6 bases). The CDR3 runs to 18 residues. The V and J ends lost 5 bases and 1 base respectively, with 18 bases between them.

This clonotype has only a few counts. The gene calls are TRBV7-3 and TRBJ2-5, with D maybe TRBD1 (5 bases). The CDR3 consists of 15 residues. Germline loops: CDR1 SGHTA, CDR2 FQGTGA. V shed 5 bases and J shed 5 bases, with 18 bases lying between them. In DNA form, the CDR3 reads TGTGCCAGCAGCCCAATATCAGGGTACGTGGAGACCCAGTACTTC. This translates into CASSPISGYVETQYF.

CDR3 region: CASSSWTGRGEKLFF. Here the CDR3 DNA reads TGTGCCAGCAGCTCCTGGACAGGGAGAGGTGAAAAACTGTTTTTT. V gene TRBV11-2 combines with J gene TRBJ1-4; 8 bases map to TRBD1. CDR1 and CDR2 (germline): SGHAT, FQNNGV. The V segment lost 4 bases and the J segment 7 bases; nucleotides outside the gene matches: 8. The CDR3 extends over 15 amino acids.

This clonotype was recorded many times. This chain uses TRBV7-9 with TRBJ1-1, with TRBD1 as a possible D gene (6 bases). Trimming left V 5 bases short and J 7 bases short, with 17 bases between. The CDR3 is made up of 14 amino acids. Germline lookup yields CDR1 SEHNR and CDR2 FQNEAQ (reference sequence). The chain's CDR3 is CASSAWVGGLEAFF. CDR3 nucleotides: TGTGCCAGCAGCGCCTGGGTAGGGGGGCTTGAAGCTTTCTTT.

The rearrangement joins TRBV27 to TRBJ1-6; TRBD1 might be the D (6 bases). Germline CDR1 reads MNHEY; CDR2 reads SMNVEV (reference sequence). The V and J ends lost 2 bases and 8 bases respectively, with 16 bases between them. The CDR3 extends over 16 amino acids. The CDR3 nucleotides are TGTGCCAGCAGTTTAGGAGCGGGGGGGGCGGATTCACCCCTCCACTTT. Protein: CASSLGAGGADSPLHF.

For the CDR3, the DNA is TGTGCCAGCAAAAGCCGGGACAGGGGGAACACCGGGGAGCTGTTTTTT. Amino acid sequence: CASKSRDRGNTGELFF. The chain links TRBV6-5 to TRBJ2-2; TRBD1 agrees at 10 bases. The germline gives CDR1 MNHEY, CDR2 SVGAGI. This CDR3 is built from 16 residues. Germline trimming cut 7 bases from V and 1 base from J; bases unmatched to any gene: 6.

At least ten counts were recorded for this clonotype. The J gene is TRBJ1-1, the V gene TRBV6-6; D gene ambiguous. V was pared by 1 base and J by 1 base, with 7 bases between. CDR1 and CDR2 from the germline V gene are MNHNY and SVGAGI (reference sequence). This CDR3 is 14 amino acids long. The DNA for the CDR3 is TGTGCCAGCAGTTACTTTAGCGGGAACACTGAAGCTTTCTTT. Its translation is CASSYFSGNTEAFF.

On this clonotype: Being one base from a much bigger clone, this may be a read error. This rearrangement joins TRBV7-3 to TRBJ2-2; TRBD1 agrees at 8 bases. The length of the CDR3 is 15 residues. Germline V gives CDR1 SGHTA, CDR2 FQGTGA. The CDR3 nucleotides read TGTGCCAGCAGCCCAGGGGGCTGGGGCACCGGGGAGCGGTTTTTT. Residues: CASSPGGWGTGERFF.

The CDR3 loop reads CASEGKSRTGGYEQYF. The CDR3 DNA follows: TGTGCCAGCGAGGGCAAGTCCAGGACAGGGGGTTACGAGCAGTACTTC. The rearrangement joins TRBV5-5 to TRBJ2-7, with TRBD1 identical over 10 bases. Trimming cost V 7 bases and J 4 bases; bases outside gene matches: 14. The CDR3 consists of 16 residues. Germline V gene lookup returns CDR1 SGHKS and CDR2 YYEKEE (reference sequence).

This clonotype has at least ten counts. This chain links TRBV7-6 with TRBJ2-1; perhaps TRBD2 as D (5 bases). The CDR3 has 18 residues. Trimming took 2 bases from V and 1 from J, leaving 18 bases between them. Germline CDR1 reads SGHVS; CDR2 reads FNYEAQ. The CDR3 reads CASSLLASLPPSYNEQFF. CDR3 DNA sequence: TGTGCCAGCAGCTTATTAGCGTCCCTACCTCCGTCCTACAATGAGCAGTTCTTC.

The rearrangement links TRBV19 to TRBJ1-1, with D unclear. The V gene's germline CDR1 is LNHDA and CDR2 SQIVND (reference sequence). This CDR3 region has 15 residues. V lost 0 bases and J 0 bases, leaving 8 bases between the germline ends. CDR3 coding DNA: TGTGCCAGTAGTATAGAGGGCAGCATGAACACTGAAGCTTTCTTT. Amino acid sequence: CASSIEGSMNTEAFF.

The CDR3 DNA reads as TGTGCCAGCAGCTTAGTGGGACAGGGGCAGACCCAGTACTTC. Translation gives CASSLVGQGQTQYF. The J gene is TRBJ2-5, the V gene TRBV7-9, with TRBD1 identical over 10 bases. Germline-derived CDR1 and CDR2 are SEHNR and FQNEAQ (reference sequence). This CDR3 is built from 14 residues. The J segment lost 6 bases and the V segment lost 1 base, leaving 2 bases of the junction unmatched.

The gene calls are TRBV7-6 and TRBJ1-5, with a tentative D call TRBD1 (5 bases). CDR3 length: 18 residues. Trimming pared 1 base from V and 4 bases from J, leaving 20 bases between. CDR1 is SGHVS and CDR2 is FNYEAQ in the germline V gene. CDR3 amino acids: CASSLVGRDHQGNQPQHF. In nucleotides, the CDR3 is TGTGCCAGCAGCTTAGTAGGGCGGGACCACCAAGGGAATCAGCCCCAGCATTTT.

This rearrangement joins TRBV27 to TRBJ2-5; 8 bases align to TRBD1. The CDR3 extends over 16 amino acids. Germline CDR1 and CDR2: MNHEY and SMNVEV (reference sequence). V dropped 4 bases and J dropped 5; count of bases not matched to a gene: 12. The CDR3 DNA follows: TGTGCCAGCAGTTCCGGCGGACAGGGACGGCTTGAGACCCAGTACTTC. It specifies CASSSGGQGRLETQYF.

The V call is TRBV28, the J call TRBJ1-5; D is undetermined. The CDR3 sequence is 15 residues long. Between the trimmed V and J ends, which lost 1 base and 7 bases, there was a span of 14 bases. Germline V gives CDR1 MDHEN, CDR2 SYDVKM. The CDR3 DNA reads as TGTGCCAGCAGTTTATTCGGGCGGTTCGACCAGCCCCAGCATTTT. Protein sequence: CASSLFGRFDQPQHF.

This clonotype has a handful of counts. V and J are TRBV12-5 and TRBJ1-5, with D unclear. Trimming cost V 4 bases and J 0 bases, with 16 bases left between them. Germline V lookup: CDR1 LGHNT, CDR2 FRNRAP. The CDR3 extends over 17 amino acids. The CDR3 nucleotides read TGTGCTAGTGGTTGGAGCCCCGTGGCCGATAGCAATCAGCCCCAGCATTTT. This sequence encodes CASGWSPVADSNQPQHF. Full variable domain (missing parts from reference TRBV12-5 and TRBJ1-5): DARVTQTPRHKVTEMGQEVTMRCQPILGHNTVFWYRQTMMQGLELLAYFRNRAPLDDSGMPKDRFSAEMPDATLATLKIQPSEPRDSAVYFCASGWSPVADSNQPQHFGDGTRLSIL.

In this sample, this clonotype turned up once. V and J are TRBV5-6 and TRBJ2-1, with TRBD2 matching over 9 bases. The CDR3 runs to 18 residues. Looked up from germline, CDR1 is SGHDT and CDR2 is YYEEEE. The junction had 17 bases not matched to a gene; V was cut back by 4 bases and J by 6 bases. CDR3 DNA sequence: TGTGCCAGCAGCGGTTCCGACTCGGGACTAGCCAACTTCAATGAGCAGTTCTTC. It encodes CASSGSDSGLANFNEQFF.

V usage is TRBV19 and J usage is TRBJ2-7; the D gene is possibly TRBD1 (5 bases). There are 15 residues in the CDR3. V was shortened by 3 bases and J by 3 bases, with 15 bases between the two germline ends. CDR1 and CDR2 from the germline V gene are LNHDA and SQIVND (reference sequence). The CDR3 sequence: CASSILPGLRYEQYF. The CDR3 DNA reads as TGTGCCAGTAGTATCCTTCCAGGGCTCCGCTACGAGCAGTACTTC.

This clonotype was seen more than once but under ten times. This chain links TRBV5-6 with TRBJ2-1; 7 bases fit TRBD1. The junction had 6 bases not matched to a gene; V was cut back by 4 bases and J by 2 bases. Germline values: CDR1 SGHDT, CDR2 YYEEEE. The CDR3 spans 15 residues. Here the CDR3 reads CASSDSGGPYNEQFF. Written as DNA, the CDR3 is TGTGCCAGCAGCGATTCAGGGGGACCCTACAATGAGCAGTTCTTC.

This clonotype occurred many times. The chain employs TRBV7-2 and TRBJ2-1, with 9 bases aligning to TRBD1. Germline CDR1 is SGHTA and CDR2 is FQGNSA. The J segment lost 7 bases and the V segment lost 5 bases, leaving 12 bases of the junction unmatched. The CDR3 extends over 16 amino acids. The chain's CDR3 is CASSGYATGGRNEQFF. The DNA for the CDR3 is TGTGCCAGCAGCGGTTATGCGACAGGGGGAAGGAATGAGCAGTTCTTC.

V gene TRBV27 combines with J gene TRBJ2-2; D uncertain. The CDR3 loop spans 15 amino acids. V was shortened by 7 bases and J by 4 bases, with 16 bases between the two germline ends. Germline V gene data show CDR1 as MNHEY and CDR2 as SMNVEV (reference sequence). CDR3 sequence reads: CASNHRPSGTGELFF. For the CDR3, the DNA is TGTGCCAGCAATCATCGTCCGTCAGGCACCGGGGAGCTGTTTTTT.

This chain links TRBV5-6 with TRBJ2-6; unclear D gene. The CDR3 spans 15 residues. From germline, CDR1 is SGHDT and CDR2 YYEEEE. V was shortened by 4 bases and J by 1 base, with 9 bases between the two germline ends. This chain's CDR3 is CASSPVRSGANVLTF. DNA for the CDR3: TGTGCCAGCAGCCCAGTACGGTCTGGGGCCAACGTCCTGACTTTC.

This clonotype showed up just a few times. In DNA, the CDR3 is TGTGCCAGCAGCTTGGAATGGAGTCCGGCAGATACGCAGTATTTT. Translated, it gives CASSLEWSPADTQYF. V is TRBV5-4 and J is TRBJ2-3; D uncertain. CDR1 SGHNT and CDR2 YYREEE come from the germline V gene (reference sequence). This CDR3 comprises 15 residues. V shed 0 bases and J shed 4 bases, with 12 bases lying between them.

The CDR3, as DNA: TGTGCCAGCAGTAGACCCCGGGAAGAGTCCTACGAGCAGTACGTC. Translated, it gives CASSRPREESYEQYV. This chain links TRBV6-6 with TRBJ2-7, with a tentative D call TRBD2 (5 bases). V was pared by 5 bases and J by 1 base, with 15 bases between. CDR1 and CDR2 (germline): MNHNY, SVGAGI (reference sequence). The CDR3 is made up of 15 amino acids.

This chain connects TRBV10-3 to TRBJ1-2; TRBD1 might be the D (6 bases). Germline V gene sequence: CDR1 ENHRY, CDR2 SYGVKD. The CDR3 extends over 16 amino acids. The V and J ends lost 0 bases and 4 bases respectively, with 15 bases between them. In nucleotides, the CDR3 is TGTGCCATCAGTGAGTCGGGCAGGGGAGAAGCCTATGGCTACACCTTC. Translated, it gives CAISESGRGEAYGYTF.